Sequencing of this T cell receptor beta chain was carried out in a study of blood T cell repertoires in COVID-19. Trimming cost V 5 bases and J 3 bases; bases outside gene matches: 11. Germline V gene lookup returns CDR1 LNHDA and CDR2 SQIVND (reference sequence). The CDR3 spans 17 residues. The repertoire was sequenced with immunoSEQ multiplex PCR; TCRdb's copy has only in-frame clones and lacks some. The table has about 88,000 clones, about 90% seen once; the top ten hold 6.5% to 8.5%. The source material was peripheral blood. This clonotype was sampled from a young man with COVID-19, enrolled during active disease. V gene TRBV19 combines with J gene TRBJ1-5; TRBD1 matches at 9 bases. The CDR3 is CASSVNAGQGFNQPQHF. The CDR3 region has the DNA TGTGCCAGTAGTGTGAACGCGGGACAGGGTTTCAATCAGCCCCAGCATTTT.